These T cell receptor beta chains were read from a single sample in a study of blood T cells in healthy people across ages. Via MiXCR, TCRdb re-called the 5' RACE reads, giving one row per CDR3 protein. The data contain roughly 1.9 million distinct CDR3 sequences, about two fifths of them singletons. Sequenced material: blood. The receptors come from a human donor in good health. Both conserved end residues are part of each CDR3. Fields, in order: J gene, D gene, clone size, V gene, CDR3 protein, CDR3 DNA. The D gene is left open where the match is weak. Only part of the rows carry a size: once, few, many, or a class if the clone is expanded.

TRBJ2-2 | TRBD2 | - | TRBV20-1 | CSANHGRGEAGELFF | TGCAGTGCTAACCATGGACGGGGGGAAGCCGGGGAGCTGTTTTTT
TRBJ2-5 | - | - | TRBV7-2 | CASTKLGWGETQYF | TGTGCCAGCACCAAACTAGGGTGGGGAGAGACCCAGTACTTC
TRBJ1-2 | - | once | TRBV20-1 | CSASIQEKGFGYTF | TGCAGTGCTAGTATCCAGGAGAAAGGGTTTGGCTACACCTTC
TRBJ1-5 | - | - | TRBV2 | CASSVMGGRSNQPQHF | TGTGCCAGCAGTGTCATGGGGGGCAGAAGCAATCAGCCCCAGCATTTT
TRBJ2-7 | - | - | TRBV29-1 | CSVEILGNEQYF | TGCAGCGTTGAAATTCTGGGGAACGAGCAGTACTTC
TRBJ1-1 | - | - | TRBV20-1 | CSARETESFKDTGAFF | TGCAGTGCTAGGGAGACAGAGTCGTTCAAGGACACTGGAGCTTTCTTT
TRBJ2-7 | TRBD1 | - | TRBV19 | CASRDSYKQYF | TGTGCCAGCCGGGACAGTTACAAGCAGTACTTC
TRBJ2-1 | - | - | TRBV4-3 | CASSQESLPSEQFF | TGCGCCAGCAGCCAAGAGTCCCTGCCCAGTGAGCAGTTCTTC
TRBJ2-7 | TRBD1 | few | TRBV7-2 | CASSFDRGRYEQYF | TGTGCCAGCAGCTTCGACAGGGGCCGTTACGAGCAGTACTTC
TRBJ2-7 | - | few | TRBV6-2/TRBV6-3 | CASSYSGEDEQYF | TGTGCCAGCAGTTACTCGGGAGAGGACGAGCAGTACTTC
TRBJ1-1 | - | - | TRBV12-5 | CASGLDGTPEAFF | TGTGCTAGTGGTTTGGACGGGACTCCTGAAGCTTTCTTT
TRBJ2-1 | TRBD2 | few | TRBV24-1 | CATSDSGLKANEQFF | TGTGCCACCAGTGATTCGGGACTAAAGGCGAATGAGCAGTTCTTC
TRBJ2-1 | TRBD2 | - | TRBV12-3/TRBV12-4 | CASSLLAGVWAEQFF | TGTGCCAGCAGCCTTCTAGCGGGGGTGTGGGCTGAGCAGTTCTTC
TRBJ1-5 | TRBD1 | - | TRBV2 | CASSLRDRSQPQHF | TGTGCCAGCAGTCTCCGGGACAGGAGTCAGCCCCAGCATTTT
TRBJ2-1 | TRBD2 | - | TRBV29-1 | CSVSSSGYNEQFF | TGCAGCGTTTCGTCTAGCGGATACAATGAGCAGTTCTTC
TRBJ2-3 | TRBD1 | few | TRBV6-1 | CASRGTVDYSSTDTQYF | TGTGCCAGCAGAGGGACAGTCGACTATTCTAGCACAGATACGCAGTATTTT
TRBJ2-3 | - | few | TRBV4-3 | CASSQDDRGSLTDTQYF | TGCGCCAGCAGCCAAGATGACCGGGGATCACTGACAGATACGCAGTATTTT
TRBJ2-7 | TRBD1 | - | TRBV5-1 | CASSADPNRGSYEQYF | TGCGCCAGCAGCGCGGACCCGAACAGGGGATCCTACGAGCAGTACTTC
TRBJ1-2 | - | many | TRBV12-3/TRBV12-4 | CASSLQGVNYGYTF | TGCGCCAGCAGCTTGCAAGGAGTTAACTATGGCTACACCTTC
TRBJ2-1 | - | - | TRBV20-1 | CSARDGGLPHNEQFF | TGCAGTGCTAGAGATGGGGGGCTCCCCCACAATGAGCAGTTCTTC
TRBJ2-1 | - | once | TRBV11-2 | CASSLVVGIGEQFF | TGTGCCAGCAGCTTAGTAGTTGGAATAGGCGAGCAGTTCTTC
TRBJ2-1 | - | - | TRBV6-2/TRBV6-3 | CASSTLRGIRVEQFF | TGTGCCAGCAGTACCTTGCGGGGTATCCGTGTTGAGCAGTTCTTC
TRBJ2-3 | TRBD2 | - | TRBV4-3 | CASSRDERGLPDTQYF | TGCGCCAGCAGCCGAGATGAGCGGGGGCTCCCAGATACGCAGTATTTT
TRBJ2-5 | TRBD1 | few | TRBV12-3/TRBV12-4 | CASRGDSGETQYF | TGTGCCAGCAGAGGGGACAGTGGGGAGACCCAGTACTTC
TRBJ1-6 | - | - | TRBV5-6 | CASSPSRGGSPLHF | TGTGCCAGCAGCCCTAGTAGGGGAGGTTCACCCCTCCACTTT
TRBJ2-3 | - | few | TRBV4-1 | CASSQDLRRATDTQYF | TGCGCCAGCAGCCAAGATCTGCGCAGGGCCACAGATACGCAGTATTTT
TRBJ2-5 | TRBD1 | - | TRBV7-9 | CASSWTGKTQYF | TGTGCCAGCAGTTGGACAGGGAAGACCCAGTACTTC
TRBJ2-5 | TRBD2 | - | TRBV27 | CASSLFGTSPNQQYF | TGTGCCAGCAGTTTATTCGGGACTAGCCCCAACCAGCAGTACTTC
TRBJ1-2 | TRBD1 | - | TRBV2 | CASRGQAFTYGYTF | TGTGCCAGCAGAGGACAGGCCTTTACCTATGGCTACACCTTC
TRBJ1-2 | - | - | TRBV10-3 | CAISESLRQADYGYTF | TGTGCCATCAGTGAAAGTTTGAGGCAGGCGGACTATGGCTACACCTTC
TRBJ2-4 | - | - | TRBV7-8 | CASSLNRVTKNIQYF | TGTGCCAGCAGCTTAAACAGGGTTACCAAAAACATTCAGTACTTC
TRBJ2-1 | - | once | TRBV7-6 | CASSSSPRGYNEQFF | TGTGCCAGCAGCTCCAGCCCTCGGGGGTACAATGAGCAGTTCTTC
TRBJ2-3 | TRBD2 | few | TRBV12-3/TRBV12-4 | CSSSSGLAGGLDTQYF | TGTTCCAGCAGTTCGGGACTAGCGGGGGGGCTGGATACGCAGTATTTT
TRBJ2-1 | TRBD2 | - | TRBV20-1 | CSASASGHSYNEQFF | TGCAGTGCTTCTGCTAGCGGTCACTCCTACAATGAGCAGTTCTTC
TRBJ1-2 | TRBD1 | few | TRBV29-1 | CSVGGQGSGYTF | TGCAGCGTTGGAGGACAGGGAAGTGGCTACACCTTC
TRBJ2-5 | - | - | TRBV19 | CASSMAPRETQYF | TGTGCCAGTAGTATGGCACCCCGAGAGACCCAGTACTTC
TRBJ2-3 | - | many | TRBV11-2 | CASSGYTDTQYF | TGTGCCAGCAGCGGCTACACAGATACGCAGTATTTT
TRBJ2-3 | - | few | TRBV28 | CASLTGTIDTDTQYF | TGTGCCAGCCTTACCGGGACAATCGACACAGATACGCAGTATTTT
TRBJ2-4 | - | - | TRBV12-3/TRBV12-4 | CASSTTENIQYF | TGTGCCAGCAGTACAACAGAAAACATTCAGTACTTC
TRBJ2-7 | - | many | TRBV29-1 | CSVAHDRAYEQYF | TGCAGCGTTGCTCATGATCGGGCCTACGAGCAGTACTTC
TRBJ2-5 | - | few | TRBV12-3/TRBV12-4 | CASKSGAGETQYF | TGTGCCAGCAAGTCAGGAGCAGGGGAGACCCAGTACTTC
TRBJ2-3 | - | - | TRBV7-8 | CASTLGAYSPTDTQYF | TGTGCCAGCACCCTAGGCGCCTACAGCCCCACAGATACGCAGTATTTT
TRBJ2-3 | - | - | TRBV20-1 | CSARRDLGTDTQYF | TGCAGTGCCCGGAGGGACCTAGGCACAGATACGCAGTATTTT
TRBJ1-2 | - | many | TRBV4-1 | CASTPGEIRHYGYTF | TGCGCCAGCACCCCAGGGGAGATACGGCACTATGGCTACACCTTC
TRBJ1-5 | TRBD1 | few | TRBV20-1 | CSARDGTGGRHQPQHF | TGCAGTGCTAGAGATGGGACAGGGGGTCGTCATCAGCCCCAGCATTTT
TRBJ2-1 | TRBD2 | - | TRBV3-1 | CASSQGERGGYYNEQFF | TGTGCCAGCAGCCAAGGAGAGCGGGGGGGCTACTACAATGAGCAGTTCTTC
TRBJ1-2 | - | - | TRBV6-6 | CASIGTNYGYTF | TGTGCCAGCATTGGCACTAACTATGGCTACACCTTC
TRBJ2-7 | - | - | TRBV4-1 | CASSQGWAGGTSSYEQYF | TGCGCCAGCAGCCAAGGATGGGCTGGAGGGACGAGCTCCTACGAGCAGTACTTC
TRBJ2-7 | - | few | TRBV6-1 | CASRLLGLSYEQYF | TGTGCCAGCAGGCTCCTCGGGTTGTCCTACGAGCAGTACTTC
TRBJ1-2 | - | - | TRBV4-3 | CASSQVGGAGYTF | TGCGCCAGCAGCCAAGTTGGCGGGGCAGGCTACACCTTC
TRBJ2-7 | - | many | TRBV5-6 | CASSTDISYEQYF | TGTGCCAGCAGTACCGACATTTCCTACGAGCAGTACTTC
TRBJ1-2 | - | - | TRBV6-5 | CASSYSDSGLRLYGYTF | TGTGCCAGCAGTTACTCGGATTCGGGACTGAGGCTCTATGGCTACACCTTC
TRBJ2-1 | - | few | TRBV4-3 | CASSQDLPEVMWEPYNEQFF | TGCGCCAGCAGCCAAGACCTCCCGGAGGTGATGTGGGAACCGTACAATGAGCAGTTCTTC
TRBJ1-1 | - | few | TRBV13 | CASSAGTVWTEAFF | TGTGCCAGCAGCGCTGGGACGGTGTGGACTGAAGCTTTCTTT
TRBJ2-3 | - | few | TRBV29-1 | CSVEVVGIDTQYF | TGCAGCGTTGAGGTGGTGGGAATAGATACGCAGTATTTT
TRBJ2-5 | - | once | TRBV6-2/TRBV6-3 | CASSYRPPSGRGETQYF | TGTGCCAGCAGTTACCGTCCCCCGAGCGGGCGCGGCGAGACCCAGTACTTC
TRBJ1-1 | - | few | TRBV3-1 | CASSPHYRNTEAFF | TGTGCCAGCAGCCCCCATTACAGGAACACTGAAGCTTTCTTT